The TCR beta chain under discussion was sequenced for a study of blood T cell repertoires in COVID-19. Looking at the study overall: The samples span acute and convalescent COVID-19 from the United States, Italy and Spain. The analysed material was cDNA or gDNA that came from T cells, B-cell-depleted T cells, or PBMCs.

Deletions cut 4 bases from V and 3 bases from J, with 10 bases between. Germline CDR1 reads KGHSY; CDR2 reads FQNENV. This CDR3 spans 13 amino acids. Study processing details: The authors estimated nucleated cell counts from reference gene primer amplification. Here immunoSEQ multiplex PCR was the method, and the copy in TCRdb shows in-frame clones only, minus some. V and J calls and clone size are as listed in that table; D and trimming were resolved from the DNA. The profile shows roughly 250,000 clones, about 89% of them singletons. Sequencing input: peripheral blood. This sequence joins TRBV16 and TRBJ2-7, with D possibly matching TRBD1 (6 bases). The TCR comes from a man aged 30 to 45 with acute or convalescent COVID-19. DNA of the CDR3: TGTGCCAGCAGCCCTACAGGGAACTACGAGCAGTACTTC. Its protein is CASSPTGNYEQYF.